These T cell receptor beta chains were read from a single sample in a study of T cells after yellow fever vaccination. MiXCR, run by TCRdb on the 5' RACE reads, gives a single entry per CDR3 protein. The table shows 300,000 to 400,000 distinct CDR3 sequences, with 8.1% occurring only once. This specimen consisted of PBMCs, obtained about 41 days after the first yellow fever vaccination. Receptors were obtained from a man younger than 30 who received the YFV17D yellow fever vaccine. Each CDR3 is given with its conserved first and last residue. A D gene is named only where the DNA matches it firmly. Expanded clones get a size class; other rows say once, few or many, or leave the size out.

.	few	TRBV9	TRBJ1-1	CASSRAPTGDTEAFF	TGTGCCAGCAGCCGAGCCCCGACGGGTGACACTGAAGCTTTCTTT
.	.	TRBV6-2/TRBV6-3	TRBJ1-5	CASSYPSRVQPQHF	TGTGCCAGCAGTTACCCGAGCAGGGTTCAGCCCCAGCATTTT
.	many	TRBV6-5	TRBJ1-1	CASSYYTPELLREGTEAFF	TGTGCCAGCAGTTACTATACCCCGGAGCTTTTGAGGGAGGGCACTGAAGCTTTCTTT
.	few	TRBV10-2	TRBJ1-2	CASSGPTNYGYTF	TGCGCCAGCAGCGGACCCACTAACTATGGCTACACCTTC
.	many	TRBV11-2	TRBJ1-6	CASSARPGGNNSPLHF	TGTGCCAGCAGCGCCCGCCCGGGGGGTAACAATTCACCCCTCCACTTT
.	few	TRBV5-1	TRBJ1-3	CASSIQTGSGNTIYF	TGCGCCAGCAGCATTCAAACAGGGTCTGGAAACACCATATATTTT
.	few	TRBV9	TRBJ2-2	CASSVLGGAGELFF	TGTGCCAGCAGCGTCCTCGGGGGTGCCGGGGAGCTGTTTTTT
TRBD2	few	TRBV29-1	TRBJ2-1	CSVQGGLRSYNEQFF	TGCAGCGTTCAGGGAGGGCTACGATCCTACAATGAGCAGTTCTTC
.	few	TRBV2	TRBJ1-2	CASSAVYGYTF	TGTGCCAGCAGTGCAGTCTATGGCTACACCTTC
.	few	TRBV7-2	TRBJ1-1	CASSPPFEGRNFF	TGTGCCAGCAGCCCCCCATTTGAGGGTCGAAATTTCTTT
TRBD1	many	TRBV5-1	TRBJ1-1	CASILTPGQGNTEAFF	TGCGCCAGCATCCTTACTCCGGGACAGGGAAACACTGAAGCTTTCTTT
TRBD2	many	TRBV5-1	TRBJ2-1	CASSFPPSGGASNEQFF	TGCGCCAGCAGCTTTCCGCCTAGCGGGGGGGCAAGTAATGAGCAGTTCTTC
.	many	TRBV6-2/TRBV6-3	TRBJ1-6	CASSHARATLHF	TGTGCCAGCAGCCATGCCAGGGCTACCCTCCACTTT
.	many	TRBV5-4	TRBJ2-3	CASSARDTQYF	TGTGCCAGCAGCGCGCGAGATACGCAGTATTTT
.	few	TRBV18	TRBJ2-1	CASSPSGMSGYNEQFF	TGTGCCAGCTCACCCTCGGGGATGAGCGGGTACAATGAGCAGTTCTTC
TRBD1	.	TRBV5-1	TRBJ2-1	CASSPGQTIDEQFF	TGCGCCAGCAGCCCGGGACAGACTATCGATGAGCAGTTCTTC
.	few	TRBV20-1	TRBJ2-1	CSAARSASYNEQFF	TGCAGTGCAGCCCGGAGCGCCTCCTACAATGAGCAGTTCTTC
TRBD2	many	TRBV4-3	TRBJ2-7	CASSPAGDSYEQYF	TGCGCCAGCAGCCCAGCGGGGGACTCCTACGAGCAGTACTTC
.	.	TRBV5-1	TRBJ2-1	CASSLVWGPSLARYNEQFF	TGCGCCAGCAGCTTGGTGTGGGGACCAAGCCTAGCCCGCTACAATGAGCAGTTCTTC
.	.	TRBV20-1	TRBJ2-1	CSARDPGVISYNEQFF	TGCAGTGCTAGAGATCCGGGGGTAATCTCCTACAATGAGCAGTTCTTC
.	.	TRBV10-3	TRBJ2-3	CAFSESGRSTDTQYF	TGTGCCTTCAGTGAGTCGGGGAGAAGCACAGATACGCAGTATTTT
.	.	TRBV30	TRBJ1-1	CAWCQNTEAFF	TGTGCCTGGTGCCAGAACACTGAAGCTTTCTTT
.	many	TRBV23-1	TRBJ2-5	CASRTGLPQETQYF	TGCGCCAGCAGGACAGGACTTCCCCAAGAGACCCAGTACTTC
.	.	TRBV29-1	TRBJ2-3	CSAGVKRDTQYF	TGCAGCGCCGGGGTGAAACGGGATACGCAGTATTTT
.	.	TRBV2	TRBJ2-7	CASRDGPSYEQYF	TGTGCCAGCAGGGATGGGCCTTCCTACGAGCAGTACTTC
.	few	TRBV19	TRBJ2-7	CASSMAGGDRAYEQYF	TGTGCCAGTAGTATGGCCGGAGGGGACCGGGCTTACGAGCAGTACTTC
.	few	TRBV20-1	TRBJ2-5	CSARDPDSETQYF	TGCAGTGCTAGAGACCCCGATTCGGAGACCCAGTACTTC
TRBD1	many	TRBV7-3	TRBJ2-3	CASSPDRAQDTQYF	TGTGCCAGCAGCCCCGACAGGGCGCAAGATACGCAGTATTTT
TRBD2	.	TRBV12-3/TRBV12-4	TRBJ2-1	CASSLAGGTWNEQFF	TGTGCCAGCAGTTTAGCCGGGGGGACTTGGAATGAGCAGTTCTTC
TRBD1	.	TRBV6-2/TRBV6-3	TRBJ1-5	CASRPDREDNQPQHF	TGTGCCAGCAGACCTGACAGGGAAGACAATCAGCCCCAGCATTTT
.	.	TRBV20-1	TRBJ2-7	CSFWDGTYEQYF	TGCAGTTTCTGGGACGGGACCTACGAGCAGTACTTC
.	.	TRBV6-5	TRBJ2-5	CASSYEGRQETQYF	TGTGCCAGCAGTTACGAGGGGCGCCAAGAGACCCAGTACTTC
.	.	TRBV4-1	TRBJ1-1	CASSQVVLGAPGGLNTEAFF	TGCGCCAGCAGCCAAGTAGTTTTGGGAGCTCCGGGGGGATTGAACACTGAAGCTTTCTTT
.	few	TRBV14	TRBJ2-1	CASSHTAPTGSQNEQFF	TGTGCCAGCAGCCATACCGCTCCGACAGGATCCCAAAATGAGCAGTTCTTC
.	few	TRBV27	TRBJ1-1	CASSSAAGVSGDGTEAFF	TGTGCCAGCAGTTCTGCCGCTGGAGTGTCGGGGGATGGCACTGAAGCTTTCTTT
.	few	TRBV5-4	TRBJ2-3	CASSPEASGTDTQYF	TGTGCCAGCAGCCCCGAGGCTAGCGGCACAGATACGCAGTATTTT
TRBD1	.	TRBV15	TRBJ2-5	CASKTDRGMSETQYF	TGTGCCAGCAAAACGGACAGGGGTATGTCAGAGACCCAGTACTTC
.	.	TRBV20-1	TRBJ2-3	CSARDALPFLLTDTQYF	TGCAGTGCTAGAGACGCACTCCCCTTTCTCCTCACAGATACGCAGTATTTT
.	.	TRBV5-1	TRBJ2-1	CASNLIGGKTNEQFF	TGCGCCAGCAACTTGATAGGCGGCAAGACCAATGAGCAGTTCTTC
TRBD2	.	TRBV5-1	TRBJ2-3	CASSPGLAGATTDTQYF	TGCGCCAGCAGCCCTGGACTAGCGGGGGCCACCACAGATACGCAGTATTTT
.	.	TRBV12-3/TRBV12-4	TRBJ1-2	CASSFTRDPSF	TGTGCCAGCAGTTTCACCAGGGACCCGTCCTTC
TRBD1	.	TRBV4-3	TRBJ2-7	CASSQESIGTEAYEQYF	TGCGCCAGCAGCCAAGAATCCATCGGGACAGAGGCCTACGAGCAGTACTTC
TRBD1	few	TRBV9	TRBJ1-1	CASSAFSGGPTEAFF	TGTGCCAGCAGCGCTTTTTCAGGGGGACCCACTGAAGCTTTCTTT
.	.	TRBV2	TRBJ1-4	CASRGRATPNEKLFF	TGTGCCAGCAGAGGCAGAGCTACGCCTAATGAAAAACTGTTTTTT
TRBD1	.	TRBV12-3/TRBV12-4	TRBJ2-3	CASTNPGTGADTQYF	TGTGCCAGCACCAACCCCGGGACAGGGGCAGATACGCAGTATTTT
.	.	TRBV4-1	TRBJ2-7	CASSQVEGVPYEQYF	TGCGCCAGCAGCCAAGTGGAGGGAGTCCCCTACGAGCAGTACTTC
.	few	TRBV6-2/TRBV6-3	TRBJ2-4	CATSTRNIQYF	TGTGCCACGTCCACCCGGAACATTCAGTACTTC
.	.	TRBV20-1	TRBJ2-1	CSAKRAGYNEQFF	TGCAGTGCTAAAAGGGCAGGCTACAATGAGCAGTTCTTC
TRBD1	many	TRBV10-3	TRBJ1-1	CAISEWTGDTEAFF	TGTGCCATCAGTGAATGGACAGGGGACACTGAAGCTTTCTTT
.	few	TRBV4-3	TRBJ2-3	CASSQDLPGGGTDTQYF	TGCGCCAGCAGCCAAGACTTACCTGGAGGGGGCACAGATACGCAGTATTTT
TRBD2	many	TRBV4-2	TRBJ2-3	CASSQDIGGASDTQYF	TGTGCCAGCAGCCAAGATATCGGGGGGGCTTCAGATACGCAGTATTTT
.	few	TRBV20-1	TRBJ1-1	CSARSPLNTEAFF	TGCAGTGCTAGAAGTCCGCTGAACACTGAAGCTTTCTTT
.	few	TRBV5-1	TRBJ1-2	CASSLEPGASIGYTF	TGCGCCAGCAGCTTGGAGCCAGGGGCATCGATCGGCTACACCTTC
TRBD2	.	TRBV5-1	TRBJ2-2	CASSGWTSGGSTRNTGELFF	TGCGCCAGCAGCGGGTGGACTAGCGGGGGGTCCACCAGGAACACCGGGGAGCTGTTTTTT
.	.	TRBV20-1	TRBJ1-5	CSARPGVDQPQHF	TGCAGTGCTAGGCCCGGGGTCGATCAGCCCCAGCATTTT
.	many	TRBV12-3/TRBV12-4	TRBJ1-2	CASSAARGAGYGYTF	TGTGCCAGCAGTGCGGCCCGGGGGGCTGGCTATGGCTACACCTTC
.	.	TRBV5-1	TRBJ2-1	CASSLGGAGSYNEQFF	TGCGCCAGCAGCTTGGGGGGCGCGGGCTCCTACAATGAGCAGTTCTTC